The 13 T cell receptor beta chains reported below all come from one sample, sequenced in a study of shared clonotypes between healthy human individuals. Profiled with immunoSEQ multiplex PCR; TCRdb holds only in-frame clones, not every one. The sample consists of around 690,000 clones, less than 95% of them appearing once. Sequenced: memory CD8+ T cells from PBMCs. Subset here: CD45RO+ cells pooled with CCR7-negative TemRA cells. These receptors all come from a man in his late teens or twenties in good health. Some clones in this sample may be carry-over from other donors' samples.

V gene TRBV19 combines with J gene TRBJ2-3, with 7 bases fitting TRBD2. In germline, CDR1 is LNHDA, CDR2 SQIVND (reference sequence). The trim removed 2 bases at V and 4 bases at J, leaving 9 bases unmatched. CDR3 size: 16 residues. This chain's CDR3 is CASSIKGGSSADTQYF. The CDR3 DNA reads as TGTGCCAGTAGTATAAAGGGCGGGAGTAGTGCAGATACGCAGTATTTT.

This chain connects TRBV9 to TRBJ1-4; TRBD1 might be the D (5 bases). CDR1 and CDR2 (germline): SGDLS, YYNGEE. The length of the CDR3 is 16 residues. V lost 0 bases, J lost 5 bases, and 14 bases lay in between. The CDR3 region is CASSVGPRGLNEKLFF. CDR3 bases: TGTGCCAGCAGCGTAGGTCCGCGGGGCTTAAATGAAAAACTGTTTTTT. Supplemented by reference TRBV9 and TRBJ1-4, the full variable domain reads DSGVTQTPKHLITATGQRVTLRCSPRSGDLSVYWYQQSLDQGLQFLIQYYNGEERAKGNILERFSAQQFPDLHSELNLSSLELGDSALYFCASSVGPRGLNEKLFFGSGTQLSVL.

The rearrangement links TRBV7-9 to TRBJ2-3; D unresolved. Germline CDR1 and CDR2: SEHNR and FQNEAQ (reference sequence). V was clipped by 5 bases and J by 2 bases, with 8 bases between them. This CDR3 comprises 13 residues. The CDR3: CASSPLLTDTQYF. CDR3 sequence (DNA): TGTGCCAGCAGCCCCCTGCTCACAGATACGCAGTATTTT.

The chain uses TRBV11-2 and TRBJ2-1; a weak D match, TRBD2 (5 bases). CDR1 is SGHAT, CDR2 FQNNGV, per germline. Trimming took off 5 bases at V and 11 bases at J, with 16 bases between the two ends. The CDR3 spans 13 residues. The CDR3 DNA sequence: TGTGCCAGCAGCGCCGACCCTAGCTCTAAGCAGTTCTTC. It encodes CASSADPSSKQFF.

V is TRBV27 and J is TRBJ2-3, with D tentatively TRBD2 (6 bases). The CDR3 loop spans 15 amino acids. The ends were cut back, 3 bases at V and 6 bases at J, with 16 bases in the middle. The germline V gene encodes CDR1 MNHEY and CDR2 SMNVEV (reference sequence). The CDR3 nucleotides are TGTGCCAGCAGTTTGATATCCGGGAGTTTTGATACGCAGTATTTT. This translates into CASSLISGSFDTQYF.

The V and J genes are TRBV7-2 and TRBJ2-3; 15 nucleotides align to TRBD2. Germline V gives CDR1 SGHTA, CDR2 FQGNSA. V shed 3 bases, J shed 2 bases, and the junction held 6 bases outside the gene matches. The CDR3 runs 18 residues. The chain's CDR3 is CASSLGLAGGINTDTQYF. CDR3 nucleotide sequence: TGTGCCAGCAGCTTGGGACTAGCGGGAGGCATTAACACAGATACGCAGTATTTT.

The rearrangement joins TRBV27 to TRBJ2-7; 10 bases map to TRBD2. From germline, CDR1 is MNHEY and CDR2 SMNVEV (reference sequence). The CDR3 is made up of 17 amino acids. V shed 5 bases, J shed 6 bases, and the junction held 16 bases outside the gene matches. As DNA, the CDR3 is TGTGCCAGCAGTCTTAACCGACGTAGCGGGAGGACTCCCGAGCAGTACTTC. Its protein is CASSLNRRSGRTPEQYF.

This clone showed up just once. The V gene is TRBV6-5, the J gene TRBJ2-1, with no clear D. The V end was cut by 7 bases, the J end by 5 bases, with 12 bases between. Per the germline V gene, CDR1 is MNHEY and CDR2 is SVGAGI. There are 13 residues in the CDR3. The CDR3 DNA is TGTGCCAGCAACGATCCGGACGACAATGAGCAGTTCTTC. Amino acid sequence: CASNDPDDNEQFF.

This chain joins TRBV29-1 and TRBJ2-3; 14 positions agree with TRBD2. Germline lookup yields CDR1 SQVTM and CDR2 ANQGSEA. This CDR3 contains 16 residues. V lost 5 bases and J lost 4; bases outside the gene matches: 8. In nucleotides, the CDR3 is TGCAGCGTTCAAAGGACTAGCGGGAGGTGGGCAGATACGCAGTATTTT. Translation gives CSVQRTSGRWADTQYF.

The genes are TRBV18 and TRBJ2-1; the D gene is possibly TRBD2 (6 bases). CDR1 and CDR2 from the germline V gene are KGHSH and LQKENI. Between the trimmed V and J ends, which lost 7 bases and 7 bases, there was a span of 11 bases. The CDR3 is 12 amino acids. The DNA for the CDR3 is TGTGCCAGCTGGATGGGGGGAAATGAGCAGTTCTTC. Residues: CASWMGGNEQFF. The full variable domain, in which reference TRBV18 and TRBJ2-1 provide the parts outside the CDR3, is NAGVMQNPRHLVRRRGQEARLRCSPMKGHSHVYWYRQLPEEGLKFMVYLQKENIIDESGMPKERFSAEFPKEGPSILRIQQVVRGDSAAYFCASWMGGNEQFFGPGTRLTVL.

The chain's CDR3 is CASSIDRGLSQPQHF. The CDR3 DNA reads TGTGCCAGTAGTATAGACAGGGGGCTAAGTCAGCCCCAGCATTTT. The J gene is TRBJ1-5, the V gene TRBV19, with 8 nucleotides matching TRBD1. This CDR3 is 15 amino acids long. Germline trimming cut 0 bases from V and 6 bases from J; bases unmatched to any gene: 4. The germline gives CDR1 LNHDA, CDR2 SQIVND (reference sequence). The full variable domain, in which reference TRBV19 and TRBJ1-5 provide the parts outside the CDR3, is DGGITQSPKYLFRKEGQNVTLSCEQNLNHDAMYWYRQDPGQGLRLIYYSQIVNDFQKGDIAEGYSVSREKKESFPLTVTSAQKNPTAFYLCASSIDRGLSQPQHFGDGTRLSIL.

The chain is built from TRBV7-9 and TRBJ1-2, with 11 bases fitting TRBD1. Germline CDR1 and CDR2: SEHNR and FQNEAQ (reference sequence). The CDR3 spans 19 residues. V shed 6 bases, J shed 3 bases, and the junction held 18 bases outside the gene matches. In nucleotides, the CDR3 is TGTGCCAGCAGGGAGGACCGTTTCCGGACAGGGGGCATTGACTATGGCTACACCTTC. It translates to CASREDRFRTGGIDYGYTF. Complete variable domain (other parts from reference TRBV7-9 and TRBJ1-2): DTGVSQNPRHKITKRGQNVTFRCDPISEHNRLYWYRQTLGQGPEFLTYFQNEAQLEKSRLLSDRFSAERPKGSFSTLEIQRTEQGDSAMYLCASREDRFRTGGIDYGYTFGSGTRLTVV.

This rearrangement joins TRBV19 to TRBJ2-7; 7 positions agree with TRBD2. This CDR3 region has 14 residues. CDR1 and CDR2 from the germline V gene are LNHDA and SQIVND (reference sequence). The junction had 6 bases not matched to a gene; V was cut back by 2 bases and J by 5 bases. CDR3 protein: CASSILGRADEQYF. CDR3 coding DNA: TGTGCCAGTAGTATATTAGGGAGGGCGGACGAGCAGTACTTC.